Listed below are T cell receptor beta chains from one sample, sequenced in a study of T-cell memory formation after mild COVID-19. TCRdb reprocessed the 5' RACE reads via MiXCR and lists one record per CDR3 protein. Of fewer than 60,000 distinct CDR3 sequences in the sample, 12% are singletons; the top ten hold approximately 24%. The source material was PBMCs or a T cell subset sorted from them (not recorded which). Source of these receptors: a young man who had mild COVID-19 (a few samples of this study predate the infection). Cell type and time point are not known. CDR3s include the opening cysteine and the closing phenylalanine or tryptophan. The D gene is left open where the match is weak. Not all rows give a size; the values are once, few, many and, for expanded clones, a class.

clone size | D gene | J gene | V gene | CDR3 DNA | CDR3 protein
many | TRBD2 | TRBJ2-3 | TRBV5-1 | TGCGCCAGCAGCTTGGTGACTAGCGGGGGGGCAGATACGCAGTATTTT | CASSLVTSGGADTQYF
NA | TRBD1 | TRBJ2-1 | TRBV7-2 | TGTGCCAGCAGCTTACCGGGACAGGGTCTAAGTGAGCAGTTCTTC | CASSLPGQGLSEQFF
few | NA | TRBJ2-3 | TRBV2 | TGTGCCAGCAGTGTTACAGGTATCACAGATACGCAGTATTTT | CASSVTGITDTQYF
once | NA | TRBJ1-5 | TRBV10-3 | TGTGCCATCAGTGAGTCAATAGGTCAGCCCCAGCATTTT | CAISESIGQPQHF
many | TRBD1 | TRBJ2-5 | TRBV11-2 | TGTGCCAGCAGCCCTTGGACAGGGGCGGGCCGGGAGACCCAGTACTTC | CASSPWTGAGRETQYF
many | NA | TRBJ2-3 | TRBV10-3 | TGTGCCATCAGTCTCCAGGGGGGGGCCACAGATACGCAGTATTTT | CAISLQGGATDTQYF
many | NA | TRBJ2-3 | TRBV5-1 | TGCGCCAGCAGCCCCGAGCTAGGCACAGATACGCAGTATTTT | CASSPELGTDTQYF
NA | NA | TRBJ2-3 | TRBV4-3 | TGCGCCAGCAGGTCAGCTGAGGACACAGATACGCAGTATTTT | CASRSAEDTDTQYF
NA | NA | TRBJ2-7 | TRBV7-2 | TGTGCCAGCAGCTTTATGGTTGGAATGTACGAGCAGTACTTC | CASSFMVGMYEQYF
NA | TRBD1 | TRBJ2-7 | TRBV9 | TGTGCCAGCAGCCCAAGGGACAGGGTACTGTACGAGCAGTACTTC | CASSPRDRVLYEQYF
many | NA | TRBJ1-4 | TRBV7-2 | TGTGCCAGCAGCTTAGGAATCCGGGACATCCTGTTTTTT | CASSLGIRDILFF
NA | TRBD1 | TRBJ2-1 | TRBV4-1 | TGCGCCAGCCGAAGTCCGGGACAGGGTAACAATGAGCAGTTCTTC | CASRSPGQGNNEQFF
few | NA | TRBJ2-7 | TRBV6-5 | TGTGCCAGCAGTTACAACGGACGGTACGAGCAGTACTTC | CASSYNGRYEQYF
many | NA | TRBJ2-1 | TRBV3-1 | TGTGCCAGCAGCCTCAGGGGGGGCCCTACCTACAATGAGCAGTTCTTC | CASSLRGGPTYNEQFF
few | TRBD2 | TRBJ2-7 | TRBV12-3/TRBV12-4 | TGTGCCAGCAGTTTTAGACTAGCGGGGGGCTACGAGCAGTACTTC | CASSFRLAGGYEQYF
many | TRBD2 | TRBJ2-3 | TRBV10-2 | TGCGCCAGCAGTGACCTGGGACTAGCGGGGCCTAGCACAGATACGCAGTATTTT | CASSDLGLAGPSTDTQYF
NA | NA | TRBJ1-5 | TRBV19 | TGTGCCAGTAGGGGTCAGCCCCAGCATTTT | CASRGQPQHF
NA | NA | TRBJ2-5 | TRBV5-1 | TGCGCCAGCAGCCCCCCAAGCCGGGAGACCCAGTACTTC | CASSPPSRETQYF
many | NA | TRBJ1-1 | TRBV12-3/TRBV12-4 | TGTGCCAGCAGTTTCAGTCCGAACACTGAAGCTTTCTTT | CASSFSPNTEAFF
few | NA | TRBJ1-5 | TRBV28 | TGTGCCACCACGAAAAACCCGGGGGGGAGCAATCAGCCCCAGCATTTT | CATTKNPGGSNQPQHF
few | TRBD2 | TRBJ2-4 | TRBV7-2 | TGTGCCAGCAGGCGCCCGAGCGGGGGGCGGCGGGCCAAAAACATTCAGTACTTC | CASRRPSGGRRAKNIQYF
many | NA | TRBJ2-3 | TRBV20-1 | TGCAGTGGACGGCTAGTAAGCACAGATACGCAGTATTTT | CSGRLVSTDTQYF
once | NA | TRBJ1-4 | TRBV18 | TGTGCCAGCTCACTGAACGATGCAACTAATGAAAAACTGTTTTTT | CASSLNDATNEKLFF
NA | NA | TRBJ2-1 | TRBV6-5 | TGTGCCAGCACCACCCAGGCAACAGGGTACAATGAGCAGTTCTTC | CASTTQATGYNEQFF
NA | NA | TRBJ1-4 | TRBV7-9 | TGTGCCAGCAGCTTTAGCGGAGTCGGTGAAAAACTGTTTTTT | CASSFSGVGEKLFF
NA | TRBD1 | TRBJ1-2 | TRBV20-1 | TGCAGTGCTAGAGATCGGACAGGGGCCTATGGCTACACCTTC | CSARDRTGAYGYTF
NA | NA | TRBJ2-2 | TRBV7-2 | TGTGCCAGCAGCTTTCTTACAGGGTTCGGGGAGCTGTTTTTT | CASSFLTGFGELFF
NA | NA | TRBJ2-5 | TRBV6-5 | TGTGCCAGCACCTCCCTGAGGGGCATCCAAGAGACCCAGTACTTC | CASTSLRGIQETQYF
few | TRBD1 | TRBJ2-2 | TRBV5-1 | TGCGCCAGCAGCTTCGGGACAGCGAACACCGGGGAGCTGTTTTTT | CASSFGTANTGELFF
few | NA | TRBJ1-6 | TRBV6-5 | TGTGCCAGCAGTGGAACCGAGGGTATTAGTAATTCACCCCTCCACTTT | CASSGTEGISNSPLHF
few | TRBD2 | TRBJ2-3 | TRBV28 | TGTGCCAGCAGTTCTTATACGGAGCCGGGGGGGCAGGGCGCCGATACGCAGTATTTT | CASSSYTEPGGQGADTQYF
NA | TRBD2 | TRBJ2-3 | TRBV3-1 | TGTGCCAGCAGCCTACACAGCGGGGGGACCACAGATACGCAGTATTTT | CASSLHSGGTTDTQYF